This T cell receptor beta chain was identified during a study of T-cell reconstitution after alpha-beta-depleted transplantation in children. TCRbeta library preparation incorporated unique molecular identifiers. MiXCR, run by TCRdb on the PCR reads, gives a single entry per CDR3 protein. Of about 210,000 distinct CDR3 sequences in the sample, 17% were seen once. A note on this clonotype: What it binds is unknown.

Study results and caveats: Surviving recipient T cells and thymic progenitors produced the high day-60 TCRbeta diversity seen in some patients. T-cell counts and diversity were attributed mostly to newly produced T cells one year after transplant.

The CDR3 is made up of 15 amino acids. V lost 2 bases and J 2 bases, leaving 13 bases between the germline ends. Germline lookup yields CDR1 DFQATT and CDR2 SNEGSKA (reference sequence). Sequencing used PBMCs, mostly from graft donor cells, obtained 360 days after TCRalphabeta/CD19-depleted stem cell transplant. The origin of this receptor is a male patient aged 2 to 10 who had a stem cell transplant for acute lymphoblastic leukemia, so the T cells may come from the graft donor. The chain has TRBV20-1 and TRBJ1-5; perhaps TRBD1 as D (6 bases). The CDR3 region has the DNA TGCAGTGCTAGAAAAGGGGGGATCGGCAATCAGCCCCAGCATTTT. This codes for CSARKGGIGNQPQHF.